This record covers a single TCR beta chain. The antigen is undetermined. These data are taken from a study of cytomegalovirus exposure and HLA in healthy donors. Study results and caveats: Using a false discovery rate of 0.05, a later analysis showed that around 16,000 TCR beta sequences were associated with HLA alleles. The study found most TCR sequences rare, yet found some public TCRs in many donors.

This PCR relied on a set of 60 Vbeta primers and 13 Jbeta primers. TCRdb's copy holds only in-frame clones and misses some; the assay was immunoSEQ multiplex PCR. Of 150,000 to 200,000 clones in the sample, roughly 72% were seen once. The CDR3 has 15 amino acids. The V end lost 0 bases, the J end lost 4 bases, and 12 bases lay between the germline ends. The germline V gene encodes CDR1 PRHDT and CDR2 FYEKMQ (reference sequence). The sample taken for sequencing was PBMCs. This TCR was recovered from a woman aged 25 to 45 in good health and CMV-seropositive. V usage is TRBV13 and J usage is TRBJ1-1, with TRBD1 as a possible D gene (6 bases). The CDR3 DNA sequence: TGTGCCAGCAGCTTAGGTACAGGGTCGGCCACTGAAGCTTTCTTT. It is translated as CASSLGTGSATEAFF.